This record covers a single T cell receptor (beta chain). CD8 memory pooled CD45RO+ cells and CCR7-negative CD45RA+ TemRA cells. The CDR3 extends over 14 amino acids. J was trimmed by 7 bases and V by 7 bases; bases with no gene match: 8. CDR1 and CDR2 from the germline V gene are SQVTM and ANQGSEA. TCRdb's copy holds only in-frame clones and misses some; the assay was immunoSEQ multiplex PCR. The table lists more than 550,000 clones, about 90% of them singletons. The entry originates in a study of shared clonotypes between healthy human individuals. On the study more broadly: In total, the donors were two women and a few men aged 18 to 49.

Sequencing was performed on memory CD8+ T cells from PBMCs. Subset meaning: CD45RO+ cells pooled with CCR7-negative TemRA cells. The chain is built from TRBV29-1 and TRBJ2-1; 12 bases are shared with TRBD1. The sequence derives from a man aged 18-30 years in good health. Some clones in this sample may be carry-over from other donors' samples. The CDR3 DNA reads TGCAGCGCTGACCGGGACAGGGGGCCAAATGAGCAGTTCTTC. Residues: CSADRDRGPNEQFF.